The present T cell receptor beta chain was sequenced within a study of neurological immune-mediated disorders. Study outcomes and limitations: Expansion of TCR clones was greatest in HTLV-1-associated myelopathy and smallest in multiple sclerosis, where it fell below that of healthy controls. Among expanded clones, no CDR3 amino acid sequences were shared across subjects, a pattern suggesting private repertoires in all groups.

There were 850,000 to 1,000,000 CD4+ or CD8+ T cells used in the sorted libraries. Comments on this clonotype: Its antigen is as yet unknown.

The germline V and J ends were trimmed by 6 bases and 0 bases, with 11 bases remaining between them. Germline V gives CDR1 MNHEY, CDR2 SMNVEV (reference sequence). This CDR3 is built from 14 residues. A 10-nucleotide random UMI tagged transcripts in template-switch 5'RACE cDNA synthesis. TCRdb reprocessed the 5' RACE reads via MiXCR and lists one record per CDR3 protein. This table has around 33,000 distinct CDR3 sequences, roughly 23% appearing once. The chain has TRBV27 and TRBJ1-1; D unclear. This clonotype was obtained from a man aged 50 to 59 with HTLV-1-associated myelopathy (HAM/TSP). The sample consisted of CD4+ T cells from blood. Here the CDR3 DNA reads TGTGCCAGCAGAGTAGTCCAGATGAACACTGAAGCTTTCTTT. Amino acid sequence: CASRVVQMNTEAFF.